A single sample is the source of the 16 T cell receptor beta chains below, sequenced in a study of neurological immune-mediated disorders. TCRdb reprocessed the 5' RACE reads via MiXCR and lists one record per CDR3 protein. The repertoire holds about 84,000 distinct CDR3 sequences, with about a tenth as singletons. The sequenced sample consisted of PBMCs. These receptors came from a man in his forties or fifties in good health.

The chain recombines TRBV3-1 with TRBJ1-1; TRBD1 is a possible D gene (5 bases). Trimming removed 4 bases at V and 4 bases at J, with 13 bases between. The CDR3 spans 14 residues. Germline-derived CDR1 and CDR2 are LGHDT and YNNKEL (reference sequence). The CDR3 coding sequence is TGTGCCAGCAGCCGAGGGGAGGGAAGCACTGAAGCTTTCTTT. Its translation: CASSRGEGSTEAFF. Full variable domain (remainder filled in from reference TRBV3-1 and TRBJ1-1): DTAVSQTPKYLVTQMGNDKSIKCEQNLGHDTMYWYKQDSKKFLKIMFSYNNKELIINETVPNRFSPKSPDKAHLNLHINSLELGDSAVYFCASSRGEGSTEAFFGQGTRLTVV.

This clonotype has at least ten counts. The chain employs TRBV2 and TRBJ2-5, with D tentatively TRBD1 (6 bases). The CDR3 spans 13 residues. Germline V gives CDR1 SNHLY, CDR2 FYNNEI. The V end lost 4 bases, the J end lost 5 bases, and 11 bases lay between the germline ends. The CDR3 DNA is TGTGCCAGCAGTGGAGGCAGGGGCGAGACCCAGTACTTC. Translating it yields CASSGGRGETQYF.

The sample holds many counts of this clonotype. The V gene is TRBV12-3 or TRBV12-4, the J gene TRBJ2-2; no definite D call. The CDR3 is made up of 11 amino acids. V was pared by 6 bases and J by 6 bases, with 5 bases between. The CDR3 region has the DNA TGTGCCAGCAGCCTATCCGGGGAGCTGTTTTTT. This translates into CASSLSGELFF.

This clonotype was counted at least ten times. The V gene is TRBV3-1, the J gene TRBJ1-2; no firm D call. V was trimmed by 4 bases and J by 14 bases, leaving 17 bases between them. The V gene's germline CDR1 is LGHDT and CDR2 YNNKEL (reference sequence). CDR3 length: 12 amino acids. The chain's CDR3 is CASSLTDASVTF. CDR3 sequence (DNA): TGTGCCAGCAGCCTGACGGACGCCTCCGTAACCTTC.

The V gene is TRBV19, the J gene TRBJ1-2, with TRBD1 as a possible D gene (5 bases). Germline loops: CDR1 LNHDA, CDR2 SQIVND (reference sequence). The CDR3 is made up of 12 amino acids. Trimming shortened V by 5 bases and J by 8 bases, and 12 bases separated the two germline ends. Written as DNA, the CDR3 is TGTGCCAGTAGTTATAGTGGGGACGGCTACACCTTC. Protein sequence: CASSYSGDGYTF.

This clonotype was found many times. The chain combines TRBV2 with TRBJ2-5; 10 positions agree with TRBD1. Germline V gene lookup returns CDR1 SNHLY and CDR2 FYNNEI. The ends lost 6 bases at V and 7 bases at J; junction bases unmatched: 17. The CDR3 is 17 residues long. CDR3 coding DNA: TGTGCCAGCAGCCGAGGCCGGGACAGGGGTCTTGTGGGGACCCAGTACTTC. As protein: CASSRGRDRGLVGTQYF.

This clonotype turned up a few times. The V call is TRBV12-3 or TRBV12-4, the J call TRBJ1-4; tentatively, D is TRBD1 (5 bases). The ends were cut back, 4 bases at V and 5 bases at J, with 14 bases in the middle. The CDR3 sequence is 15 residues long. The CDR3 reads CASSSGGGFNEKLFF. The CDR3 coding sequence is TGTGCCAGCAGTTCGGGGGGAGGGTTCAATGAAAAACTGTTTTTT.

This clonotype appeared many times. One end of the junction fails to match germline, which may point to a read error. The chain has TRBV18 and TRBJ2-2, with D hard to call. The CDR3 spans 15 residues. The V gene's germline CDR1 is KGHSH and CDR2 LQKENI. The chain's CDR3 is CASSLGLANTGELFF. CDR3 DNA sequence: TGCGCCAGCAGCTTGGGCTTAGCTAACACCGGGGAGCTGTTTTTT.

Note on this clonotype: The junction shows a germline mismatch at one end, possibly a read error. The CDR3 nucleotides read TGTGCCAGCAGATTAGGGCTAGCGGTCACAGATACGCAGTATTTT. The encoded protein is CASRLGLAVTDTQYF. The rearrangement joins TRBV11-2 to TRBJ2-3; TRBD2 matches 7 bases. Germline loops: CDR1 SGHAT, CDR2 FQNNGV. The CDR3 contains 15 residues. The full variable domain, with the rest looked up from reference TRBV11-2 and TRBJ2-3, is EAGVAQSPRYKIIEKRQSVAFWCNPISGHATLYWYQQILGQGPKLLIQFQNNGVVDDSQLPKDRFSAERLKGVDSTLKIQPAKLEDSAVYLCASRLGLAVTDTQYFGPGTRLTVL.

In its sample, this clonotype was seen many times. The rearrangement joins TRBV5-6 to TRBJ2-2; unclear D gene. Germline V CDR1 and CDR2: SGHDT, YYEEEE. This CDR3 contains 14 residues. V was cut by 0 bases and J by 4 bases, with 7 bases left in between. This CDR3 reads CASSLGVGTGELFF. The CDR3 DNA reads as TGTGCCAGCAGCTTGGGGGTCGGCACCGGGGAGCTGTTTTTT.

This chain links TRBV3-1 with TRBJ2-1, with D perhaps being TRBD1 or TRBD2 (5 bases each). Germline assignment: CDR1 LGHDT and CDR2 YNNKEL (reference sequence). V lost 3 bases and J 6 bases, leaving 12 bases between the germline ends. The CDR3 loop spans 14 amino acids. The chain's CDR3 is CASSQGPAVNEQFF. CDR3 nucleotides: TGTGCCAGCAGCCAGGGGCCAGCGGTCAATGAGCAGTTCTTC.

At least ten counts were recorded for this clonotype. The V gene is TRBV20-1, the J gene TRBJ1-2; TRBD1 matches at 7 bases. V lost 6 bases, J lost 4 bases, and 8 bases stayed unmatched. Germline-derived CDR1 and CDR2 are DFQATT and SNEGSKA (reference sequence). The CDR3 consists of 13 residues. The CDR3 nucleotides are TGCAGTGCCCGGGAGGCAGGGGGCTATGGCTACACCTTC. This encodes CSAREAGGYGYTF.

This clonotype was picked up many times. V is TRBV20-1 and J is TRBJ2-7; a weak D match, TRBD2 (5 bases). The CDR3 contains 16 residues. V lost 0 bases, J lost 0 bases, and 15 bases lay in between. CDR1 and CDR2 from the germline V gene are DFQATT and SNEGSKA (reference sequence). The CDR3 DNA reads TGCAGTGCTAGAGATGAAGAGCGGATGAGCTCCTACGAGCAGTACTTC. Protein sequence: CSARDEERMSSYEQYF.

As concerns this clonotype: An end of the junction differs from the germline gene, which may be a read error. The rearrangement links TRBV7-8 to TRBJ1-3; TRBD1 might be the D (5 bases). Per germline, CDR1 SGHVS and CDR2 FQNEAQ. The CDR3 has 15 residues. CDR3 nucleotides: TGTGCCAGCAGCAAGCGGGGACTCTCTGGAAACAACATATATTTT. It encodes CASSKRGLSGNNIYF.

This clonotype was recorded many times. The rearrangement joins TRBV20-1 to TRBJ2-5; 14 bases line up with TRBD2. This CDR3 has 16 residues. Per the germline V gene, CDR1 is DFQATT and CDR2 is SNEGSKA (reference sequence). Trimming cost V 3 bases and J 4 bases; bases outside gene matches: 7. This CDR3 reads CSARTSGLAGGETQYF. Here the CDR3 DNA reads TGCAGTGCTAGGACAAGTGGACTAGCGGGGGGAGAGACCCAGTACTTC.

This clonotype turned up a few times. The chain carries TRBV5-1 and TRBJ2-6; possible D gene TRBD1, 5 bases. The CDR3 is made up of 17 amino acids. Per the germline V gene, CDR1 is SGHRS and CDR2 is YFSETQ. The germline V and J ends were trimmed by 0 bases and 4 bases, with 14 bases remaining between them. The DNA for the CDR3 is TGCGCCAGCAGCTTGGGACCCCAGGGCCACGGGGCCAACGTCCTGACTTTC. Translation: CASSLGPQGHGANVLTF.